This passage covers 32 T cell receptor beta chains from one sample sequenced in a study of blood T cell repertoires in COVID-19. Libraries were prepared by immunoSEQ multiplex PCR; TCRdb keeps only in-frame clonotypes and omits some of them. Of some 110,000 clones listed, about 82% are singletons. Input material: peripheral blood. These receptor sequences come from a man older than 75 with COVID-19, enrolled during active disease.

As DNA, the CDR3 is TGTGCCAGCAGCCCGATTACTCCAGGACTAGGACTGTTCTTC. This translates into CASSPITPGLGLFF. The rearrangement uses TRBV11-1 and TRBJ2-1, with TRBD2 identical over 7 bases. Germline loops: CDR1 SGHAT, CDR2 FQDESV (reference sequence). This CDR3 contains 14 residues. V gave up 5 bases and J gave up 15 bases; unmatched junction bases: 16.

V usage is TRBV7-8 and J usage is TRBJ1-3; D is uncertain. CDR1 SGHVS and CDR2 FQNEAQ come from the germline V gene. The CDR3 extends over 14 amino acids. The V end was cut by 3 bases, the J end by 1 base, with 7 bases between. CDR3 DNA sequence: TGTGCCAGCAGCTTGACGGGGTCTGGAAACACCATATATTTT. Translated: CASSLTGSGNTIYF.

The chain carries TRBV28 and TRBJ2-6; 7 bases match TRBD2. Germline values: CDR1 MDHEN, CDR2 SYDVKM. The CDR3 totals 18 residues. The V gene end was trimmed by 2 bases and the J gene end by 0 bases; junction bases not matched to a gene: 7. This CDR3 reads CASSLDLAVHSGANVLTF. For the CDR3, the DNA is TGTGCCAGCAGTTTAGATCTAGCGGTCCACTCTGGGGCCAACGTCCTGACTTTC.

The chain carries TRBV24-1 and TRBJ2-2; the D gene is possibly TRBD1 (6 bases). CDR3 length: 16 amino acids. Per germline, CDR1 KGHDR and CDR2 SFDVKD. V gave up 2 bases and J gave up 4 bases, with 13 bases separating them. For the CDR3, the DNA is TGTGCCACCAGTGATTCCACAGGGAGCGGCACCGGGGAGCTGTTTTTT. This sequence encodes CATSDSTGSGTGELFF.

The chain carries TRBV29-1 and TRBJ2-5; perhaps TRBD1 as D (6 bases). Germline lookup yields CDR1 SQVTM and CDR2 ANQGSEA. The CDR3 totals 14 residues. Trimming pared 3 bases from V and 5 bases from J, leaving 16 bases between. The CDR3: CSVEGAAPGETQYF. The CDR3 DNA is TGCAGCGTTGAGGGGGCAGCTCCCGGGGAGACCCAGTACTTC.

This clone was recorded a few times. V and J are TRBV5-4 and TRBJ1-3; 11 nucleotides align to TRBD1. The CDR3 length is 16 residues. Germline loops: CDR1 SGHNT, CDR2 YYREEE (reference sequence). Losses at the gene ends were 4 bases for V and 6 bases for J; bases not matched to a gene: 9. CDR3 sequence reads: CASSLPGQGAVNTIYF. DNA for the CDR3: TGTGCCAGCAGCCTCCCCGGACAGGGGGCAGTAAACACCATATATTTT.

The chain recombines TRBV6-1 with TRBJ2-7, with D perhaps TRBD1 (6 bases). The CDR3 runs 17 residues. Trimming cost V 1 base and J 4 bases, with 20 bases left between them. Germline CDR1 reads MNHNS; CDR2 reads SASEGT. The CDR3 is CASSEEVWAGATYEQYF. CDR3 in DNA: TGTGCCAGCAGTGAAGAGGTGTGGGCAGGGGCTACGTACGAGCAGTACTTC.

The rearrangement links TRBV11-3 to TRBJ2-2; 13 nucleotides align to TRBD2. The CDR3 contains 17 residues. The junction had 7 bases not matched to a gene; V was cut back by 5 bases and J by 4 bases. Germline V lookup: CDR1 SGHNT, CDR2 YENEEA. Here the CDR3 DNA reads TGTGCCAGCAGCCCCGGACTAGCGGGAGTGGCCACCGGGGAGCTGTTTTTT. Amino acid sequence: CASSPGLAGVATGELFF.

The V and J genes are TRBV5-1 and TRBJ1-2; weak D call: TRBD1 (5 bases). In germline, CDR1 is SGHRS, CDR2 YFSETQ. V dropped 0 bases and J dropped 6 bases, with 12 bases sitting between them. The CDR3 contains 14 residues. CDR3 in amino acids: CASSLEGRAHGYTF. In nucleotides, the CDR3 is TGCGCCAGCAGCTTGGAAGGCAGGGCCCATGGCTACACCTTC. The full variable domain, rest sourced from reference TRBV5-1 and TRBJ1-2, is KAGVTQTPRYLIKTRGQQVTLSCSPISGHRSVSWYQQTPGQGLQFLFEYFSETQRNKGNFPGRFSGRQFSNSRSEMNVSTLELGDSALYLCASSLEGRAHGYTFGSGTRLTVV.

The rearrangement uses TRBV3-1 (or the pseudogene TRBV3-2) and TRBJ1-6; D call uncertain. V was trimmed by 1 base and J by 6 bases, leaving 4 bases between them. Germline V gene lookup returns CDR1 LGHDT and CDR2 YNNKEL (reference sequence). This CDR3 is 13 amino acids long. CDR3 region: CASSQGRNSPLHF. CDR3 in DNA: TGTGCCAGCAGCCAAGGTCGTAATTCACCCCTCCACTTT.

This chain links TRBV4-3 with TRBJ2-3; TRBD1 matches 12 bases. CDR1 is LGHNA, CDR2 YSLEER, per germline. V was pared by 1 base and J by 6 bases, with 5 bases of the junction left unmatched. There are 16 residues in the CDR3. CDR3 nucleotides: TGCGCCAGCAGCCAAGCCGGGACAGGGGGCTGGGATACGCAGTATTTT. Translated, it gives CASSQAGTGGWDTQYF.

The chain couples TRBV5-6 to TRBJ2-3; D is possibly TRBD1 (5 bases). Between the trimmed V and J ends, which lost 1 base and 6 bases, there was a span of 9 bases. Germline CDR1 SGHDT, CDR2 YYEEEE. This CDR3 spans 13 amino acids. The CDR3 region is CASSLQGMDTQYF. In DNA, the CDR3 is TGTGCCAGCAGCTTGCAGGGAATGGATACGCAGTATTTT.

The genes are TRBV18 and TRBJ2-5, with a tentative D call TRBD1 (6 bases). Per germline, CDR1 KGHSH and CDR2 LQKENI. Trimming left V 6 bases short and J 4 bases short, with 12 bases between. This CDR3 region has 13 residues. The CDR3 protein is CASSPGTLETQYF. In DNA, the CDR3 is TGTGCCAGCTCTCCCGGGACATTAGAGACCCAGTACTTC.

The chain links TRBV27 to TRBJ2-7; D is perhaps TRBD1 (5 bases). CDR3 length: 14 amino acids. CDR1 and CDR2 from the germline V gene are MNHEY and SMNVEV (reference sequence). With 7 bases removed from V and 3 bases from J, the gap between germline ends came to 16 bases. The CDR3 DNA sequence: TGTGCCAGCACCGATGAAGACAGTCACTACGAGCAGTACTTC. It specifies CASTDEDSHYEQYF.

This sequence joins TRBV2 and TRBJ2-7; D gene uncertain. Trimming left V 8 bases short and J 4 bases short, with 21 bases between. This CDR3 is 15 amino acids long. Germline V gives CDR1 SNHLY, CDR2 FYNNEI. The CDR3 DNA is TGTGCCAGCGGGCTGGGTTTCGCTCCTTTTTACGAGCAGTACTTC. Amino acid sequence: CASGLGFAPFYEQYF.

The chain uses TRBV7-2 and TRBJ1-2, with D perhaps matching TRBD1 (5 bases). Germline CDR1 reads SGHTA; CDR2 reads FQGNSA. The germline V and J ends were trimmed by 7 bases and 4 bases, with 16 bases remaining between them. CDR3 length equals 14 residues. The CDR3 loop reads CASTHSQGIYGYTF. Here the CDR3 DNA reads TGTGCCAGCACTCATTCCCAGGGTATCTATGGCTACACCTTC.

In this sample, this clone turned up many times. The rearrangement links TRBV29-1 to TRBJ1-2, with TRBD1 identical over 7 bases. The ends lost 0 bases at V and 6 bases at J; junction bases unmatched: 4. The V gene's germline CDR1 is SQVTM and CDR2 ANQGSEA. This CDR3 has 13 amino acids. The CDR3 sequence is CSVEDRQGDGYTF. The CDR3 coding sequence is TGCAGCGTTGAAGATCGACAGGGAGATGGCTACACCTTC.

The chain couples TRBV9 to TRBJ1-6; possibly TRBD1 for D (5 bases). The CDR3 totals 13 residues. Germline V lookup: CDR1 SGDLS, CDR2 YYNGEE. Between the trimmed V and J ends, which lost 4 bases and 10 bases, there was a span of 12 bases. The CDR3: CASSPRGDSPLHF. For the CDR3, the DNA is TGTGCCAGCAGCCCCCGGGGGGACTCACCCCTCCACTTT.

This rearrangement joins TRBV6-6 to TRBJ1-6; D unresolved. The germline V gene has CDR1 MNHNY and CDR2 SVGAGI (reference sequence). This CDR3 has 13 residues. V dropped 7 bases and J dropped 7 bases, with 11 bases sitting between them. Here the CDR3 reads CASTPYGNSPLHF. As DNA, the CDR3 is TGTGCCAGCACCCCGTACGGGAATTCACCCCTCCACTTT.

The chain uses TRBV4-1 and TRBJ2-4; 7 nucleotides align to TRBD2. This CDR3 is built from 18 residues. CDR1 is MGHRA, CDR2 YSYEKL, per germline. Trimming cost V 1 base and J 0 bases; bases outside gene matches: 9. CDR3 nucleotides: TGCGCCAGCAGCCAAGGTTCAGAGGGAGGGGTAGCCAAAAACATTCAGTACTTC. Translation gives CASSQGSEGGVAKNIQYF.

The V call is TRBV28, the J call TRBJ2-7, with a weak D call TRBD2 (7 bases). From germline, CDR1 is MDHEN and CDR2 SYDVKM. This CDR3 contains 19 residues. With 5 bases removed from V and 3 bases from J, the gap between germline ends came to 29 bases. The chain's CDR3 is CASSDTWRGGNKPLYEQYF. CDR3 DNA sequence: TGTGCCAGCAGTGATACCTGGAGGGGGGGCAACAAACCCCTCTACGAGCAGTACTTC.

The V call is TRBV11-2, the J call TRBJ2-7; D is possibly TRBD1 (6 bases). The CDR3 runs to 15 residues. V lost 5 bases and J lost 0, with 14 bases in between. The germline V gene has CDR1 SGHAT and CDR2 FQNNGV. In DNA, the CDR3 is TGTGCCAGCAGCCGCCAGGGGAGTTTCTCCTACGAGCAGTACTTC. Its translation: CASSRQGSFSYEQYF.

This chain uses TRBV5-1 with TRBJ1-1; D possibly corresponds to TRBD1 (5 bases). Trimming removed 5 bases from V and 0 bases from J, with 11 bases in between. Germline V gives CDR1 SGHRS, CDR2 YFSETQ. The CDR3 totals 14 residues. CDR3 sequence (DNA): TGCGCCAGCAGGCCTGTAGGGGTGAACACTGAAGCTTTCTTT. This gives the protein CASRPVGVNTEAFF.

The J gene is TRBJ2-7, the V gene TRBV6-5; 11 bases match TRBD2. The CDR3 consists of 16 residues. Trimming at V came to 4 bases and at J to 10 bases, leaving 15 bases not matched to a gene. Germline V gives CDR1 MNHEY, CDR2 SVGAGI. The CDR3 DNA reads as TGTGCCAGCAGTTCCGTGACTAGCGGGAATCGTCGGCGCCAGTACTTC. Translated, it gives CASSSVTSGNRRRQYF.

The chain is built from TRBV4-1 and TRBJ2-1; D gene ambiguous. Trimming removed 0 bases at V and 4 bases at J, with 7 bases between. The CDR3 runs to 14 residues. Germline V gene data show CDR1 as MGHRA and CDR2 as YSYEKL. CDR3 nucleotide sequence: TGCGCCAGCAGCCAAGAGGGCCCTTACAATGAGCAGTTCTTC. Translating it yields CASSQEGPYNEQFF.

The rearrangement links TRBV9 to TRBJ2-7, with D possibly matching TRBD1 (5 bases). Between the trimmed V and J ends, which lost 0 bases and 1 base, there was a span of 11 bases. The germline gives CDR1 SGDLS, CDR2 YYNGEE. This CDR3 region has 15 residues. The DNA for the CDR3 is TGTGCCAGCAGCGTAGCTACAGGCAGATCCTACGAGCAGTACTTC. Translating gives CASSVATGRSYEQYF.

The chain has TRBV19 and TRBJ2-1; 7 nucleotides align to TRBD2. The germline V gene encodes CDR1 LNHDA and CDR2 SQIVND (reference sequence). This CDR3 comprises 16 residues. Trimming removed 5 bases from V and 4 bases from J; junction bases left unmatched: 11. The CDR3 DNA sequence: TGTGCCAGTAGTTCAATGCGGACTAGGGTTTACAATGAGCAGTTCTTC. Encoded protein: CASSSMRTRVYNEQFF.

The CDR3 sequence is CASSEVGTVNTEAFF. CDR3 nucleotides: TGTGCCAGCAGTGAAGTAGGGACTGTGAACACTGAAGCTTTCTTT. J is TRBJ1-1 and V is TRBV6-1, with D possibly being TRBD1 (5 bases). The length of the CDR3 is 15 residues. V was cut by 1 base and J by 0 bases, with 9 bases left in between. In germline, CDR1 is MNHNS, CDR2 SASEGT.

This clone occurred once. V and J are TRBV19 and TRBJ2-2; D unclear. V lost 6 bases, J lost 5 bases, and 10 bases lay in between. This CDR3 has 13 residues. The germline V gene encodes CDR1 LNHDA and CDR2 SQIVND (reference sequence). The CDR3 DNA reads as TGTGCCAGTAGCATAACTGTAACCGGGGAGCTGTTTTTT. Translating gives CASSITVTGELFF.

The CDR3 sequence is CAFKRTSGRGYNEQFF. CDR3 nucleotides: TGTGCCTTTAAGAGGACTAGCGGGAGGGGATACAATGAGCAGTTCTTC. The V gene is TRBV30, the J gene TRBJ2-1, with 15 positions matching TRBD2. The CDR3 runs 16 residues. V lost 7 bases to trimming and J lost 4 bases; unmatched junction nucleotides: 8. Germline-derived CDR1 and CDR2 are GTSNPN and SVGIG (reference sequence).

This clone was detected once. The rearrangement joins TRBV5-1 to TRBJ2-7, with 9 bases that match TRBD1. Losses at the gene ends were 4 bases for V and 7 bases for J; bases not matched to a gene: 6. The length of the CDR3 is 13 residues. Germline V gene lookup returns CDR1 SGHRS and CDR2 YFSETQ. The CDR3 sequence: CASSEPQGAEQYF. The CDR3 DNA is TGCGCCAGCAGCGAGCCACAGGGGGCAGAGCAGTACTTC.

This clone has a handful of counts. This chain connects TRBV15 to TRBJ2-1, with 7 bases lining up with TRBD2. Germline lookup yields CDR1 LNHNV and CDR2 YYDKDF (reference sequence). With 5 bases clipped from V and 6 bases from J, the junction kept 10 bases outside the gene matches. The CDR3 spans 15 residues. The chain's CDR3 is CATSETRGSSNEQFF. The CDR3, as DNA: TGTGCCACCAGCGAAACCCGCGGGAGTTCCAATGAGCAGTTCTTC.